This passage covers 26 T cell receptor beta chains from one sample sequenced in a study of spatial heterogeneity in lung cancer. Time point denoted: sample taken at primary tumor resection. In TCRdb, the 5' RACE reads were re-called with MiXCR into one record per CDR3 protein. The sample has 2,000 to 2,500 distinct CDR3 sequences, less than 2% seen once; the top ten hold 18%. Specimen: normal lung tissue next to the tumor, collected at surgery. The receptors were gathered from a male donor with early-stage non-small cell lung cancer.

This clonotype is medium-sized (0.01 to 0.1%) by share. The CDR3 DNA sequence: TGTGCCAGCAGCTTAGGGCTCGGGGGTAGCACAGATACGCAGTATTTT. Amino acid sequence: CASSLGLGGSTDTQYF. The chain recombines TRBV7-8 with TRBJ2-3, with a tentative D call TRBD2 (6 bases). This CDR3 contains 16 residues. V lost 1 base to trimming and J lost 0 bases, with 11 bases between them. Germline values: CDR1 SGHVS, CDR2 FQNEAQ. Using reference TRBV7-8 and TRBJ2-3 for the parts outside the CDR3, the full variable domain is GAGVSQSPRYKVAKRGQDVALRCDPISGHVSLFWYQQALGQGPEFLTYFQNEAQLDKSGLPSDRFFAERPEGSVSTLKIQRTQQEDSAVYLCASSLGLGGSTDTQYFGPGTRLTVL.

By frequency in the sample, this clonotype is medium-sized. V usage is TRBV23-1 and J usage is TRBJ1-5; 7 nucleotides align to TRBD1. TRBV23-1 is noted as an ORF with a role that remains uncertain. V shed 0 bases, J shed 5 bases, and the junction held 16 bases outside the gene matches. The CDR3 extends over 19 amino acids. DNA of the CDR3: TGCGCCAGCAGTCAATCCCGAAGGTCGCCGGACAGGAGTCATCAGCCCCAGCATTTT. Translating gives CASSQSRRSPDRSHQPQHF.

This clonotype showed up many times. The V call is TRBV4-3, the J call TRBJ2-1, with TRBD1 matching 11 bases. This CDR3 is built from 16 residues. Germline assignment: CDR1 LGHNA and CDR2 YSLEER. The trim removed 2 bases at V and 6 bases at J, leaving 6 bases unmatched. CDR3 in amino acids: CASSQQTGTGGNEQFF. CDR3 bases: TGCGCCAGCAGCCAACAAACCGGGACAGGGGGCAATGAGCAGTTCTTC.

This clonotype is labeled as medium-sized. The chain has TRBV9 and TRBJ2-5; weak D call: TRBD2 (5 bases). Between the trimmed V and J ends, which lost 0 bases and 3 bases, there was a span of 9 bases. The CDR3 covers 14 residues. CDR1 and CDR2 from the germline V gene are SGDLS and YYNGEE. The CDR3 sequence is CASSVEASKETQYF. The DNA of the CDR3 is TGTGCCAGCAGCGTAGAGGCTAGCAAAGAGACCCAGTACTTC.

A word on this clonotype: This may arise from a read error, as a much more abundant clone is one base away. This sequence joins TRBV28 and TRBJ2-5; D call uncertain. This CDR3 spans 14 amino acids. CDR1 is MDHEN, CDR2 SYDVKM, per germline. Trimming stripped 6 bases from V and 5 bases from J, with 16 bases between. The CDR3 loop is CASSYGRVGETQYF. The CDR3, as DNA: TGTGCCAGCAGCTACGGACGAGTCGGTGAGACCCAGTACTTC.

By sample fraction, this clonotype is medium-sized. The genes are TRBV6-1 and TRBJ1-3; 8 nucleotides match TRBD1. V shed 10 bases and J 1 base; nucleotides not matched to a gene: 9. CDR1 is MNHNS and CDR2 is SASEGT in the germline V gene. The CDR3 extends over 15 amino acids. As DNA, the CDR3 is TGTGCCACCAAAACCGGGACAGGATCTGGAAACACCATATATTTT. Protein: CATKTGTGSGNTIYF.

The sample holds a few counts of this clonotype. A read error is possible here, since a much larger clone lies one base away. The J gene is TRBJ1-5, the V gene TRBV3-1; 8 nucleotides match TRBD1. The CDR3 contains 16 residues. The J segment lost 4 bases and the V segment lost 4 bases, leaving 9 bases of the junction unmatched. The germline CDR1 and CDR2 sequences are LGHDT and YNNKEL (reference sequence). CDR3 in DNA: TGTGCCAGCAGCCGTCGGGACAGGTGGAGGAATCAGCCCCAGCATTTT. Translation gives CASSRRDRWRNQPQHF.

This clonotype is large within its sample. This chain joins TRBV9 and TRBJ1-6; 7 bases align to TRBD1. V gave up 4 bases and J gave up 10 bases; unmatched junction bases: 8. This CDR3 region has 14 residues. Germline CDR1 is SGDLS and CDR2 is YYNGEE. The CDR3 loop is CASSLTGPSSPLHF. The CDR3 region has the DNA TGTGCCAGCAGCCTGACAGGGCCCTCGTCACCCCTCCACTTT. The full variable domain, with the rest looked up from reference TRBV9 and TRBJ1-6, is DSGVTQTPKHLITATGQRVTLRCSPRSGDLSVYWYQQSLDQGLQFLIQYYNGEERAKGNILERFSAQQFPDLHSELNLSSLELGDSALYFCASSLTGPSSPLHFGNGTRLTVT.

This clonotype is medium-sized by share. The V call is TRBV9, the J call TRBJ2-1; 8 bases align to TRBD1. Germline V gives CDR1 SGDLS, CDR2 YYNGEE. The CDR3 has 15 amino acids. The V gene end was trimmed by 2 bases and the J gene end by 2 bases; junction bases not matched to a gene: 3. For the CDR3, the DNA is TGTGCCAGCAGCGTTGGGACAGGAGCCTACAATGAGCAGTTCTTC. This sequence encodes CASSVGTGAYNEQFF.

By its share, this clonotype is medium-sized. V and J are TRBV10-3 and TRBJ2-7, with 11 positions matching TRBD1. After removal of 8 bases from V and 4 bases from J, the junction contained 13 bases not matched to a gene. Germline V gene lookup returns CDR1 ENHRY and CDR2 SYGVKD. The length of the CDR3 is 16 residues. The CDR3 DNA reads TGTGCCATCTCCCACTCCCCGGGACAGGGGGGATACGAGCAGTACTTC. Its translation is CAISHSPGQGGYEQYF.

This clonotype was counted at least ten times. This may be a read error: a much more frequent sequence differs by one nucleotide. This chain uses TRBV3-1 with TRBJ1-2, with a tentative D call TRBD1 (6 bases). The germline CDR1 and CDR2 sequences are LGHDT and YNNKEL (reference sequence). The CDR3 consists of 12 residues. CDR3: CASSEDSRGYNF. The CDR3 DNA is TGTGCCAGCAGCGAGGACAGTCGTGGCTACAACTTC.

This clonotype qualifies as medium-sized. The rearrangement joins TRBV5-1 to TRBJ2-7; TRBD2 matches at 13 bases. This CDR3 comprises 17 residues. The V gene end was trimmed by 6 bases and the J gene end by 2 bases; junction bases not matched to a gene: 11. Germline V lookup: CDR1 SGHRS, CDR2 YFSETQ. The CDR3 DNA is TGCGCCAGCAAATGGACTAGCGGGGGCGGACCTACCTACGAGCAGTACTTC. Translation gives CASKWTSGGGPTYEQYF.

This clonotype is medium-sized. CDR3 sequence: CAITGGPKETQYF. The CDR3 DNA follows: TGTGCCATCACGGGGGGACCTAAAGAGACCCAGTACTTC. The J gene is TRBJ2-5, the V gene TRBV10-3; TRBD2 matches 7 bases. The CDR3 runs to 13 residues. Germline V gene sequence: CDR1 ENHRY, CDR2 SYGVKD. V gave up 7 bases and J gave up 3 bases; unmatched junction bases: 5.

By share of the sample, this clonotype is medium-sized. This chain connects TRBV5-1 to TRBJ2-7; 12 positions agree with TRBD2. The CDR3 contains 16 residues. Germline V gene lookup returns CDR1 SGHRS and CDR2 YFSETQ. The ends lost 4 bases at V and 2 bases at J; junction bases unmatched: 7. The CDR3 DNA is TGCGCCAGCAGCGCCAGGACTAGCGGGACCACCTACGAGCAGTACTTC. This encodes CASSARTSGTTYEQYF.

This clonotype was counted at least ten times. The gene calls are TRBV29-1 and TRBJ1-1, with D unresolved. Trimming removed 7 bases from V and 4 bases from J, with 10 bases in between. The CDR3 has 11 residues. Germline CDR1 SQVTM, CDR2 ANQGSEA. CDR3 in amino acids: CSAVGSTEAFF. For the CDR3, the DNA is TGCAGCGCGGTTGGGTCCACTGAAGCTTTCTTT.

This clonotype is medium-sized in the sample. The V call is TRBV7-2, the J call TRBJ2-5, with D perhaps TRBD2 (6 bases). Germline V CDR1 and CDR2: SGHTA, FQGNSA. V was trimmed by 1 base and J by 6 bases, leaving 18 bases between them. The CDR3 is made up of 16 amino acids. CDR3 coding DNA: TGTGCCAGCAGCTTAGTCCCAGGGACTGGCAGACAGACCCAGTACTTC. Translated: CASSLVPGTGRQTQYF.

For the CDR3, the DNA is TGCAGCGTTGAAGTTAGGGCCAGAGGAAGAGATACGCAGTATTTT. Its translation is CSVEVRARGRDTQYF. This rearrangement joins TRBV29-1 to TRBJ2-3, with D unresolved. V lost 1 base, J lost 5 bases, and 16 bases lay in between. Germline loops: CDR1 SQVTM, CDR2 ANQGSEA. The length of the CDR3 is 15 residues.

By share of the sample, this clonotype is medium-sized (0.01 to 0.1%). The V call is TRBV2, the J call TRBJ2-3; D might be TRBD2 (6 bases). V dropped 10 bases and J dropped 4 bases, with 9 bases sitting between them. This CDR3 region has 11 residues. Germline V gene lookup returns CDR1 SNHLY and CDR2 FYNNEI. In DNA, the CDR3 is TGTGCCACCCGGAGGGCAGATACGCAGTATTTT. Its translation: CATRRADTQYF.

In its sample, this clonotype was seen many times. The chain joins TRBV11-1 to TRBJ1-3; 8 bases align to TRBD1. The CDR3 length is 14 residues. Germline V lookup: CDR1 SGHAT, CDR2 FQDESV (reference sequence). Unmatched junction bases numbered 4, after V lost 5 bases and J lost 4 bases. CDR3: CASSPGGPGNTIYF. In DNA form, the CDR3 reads TGTGCCAGCAGCCCAGGGGGCCCAGGAAACACCATATATTTT.

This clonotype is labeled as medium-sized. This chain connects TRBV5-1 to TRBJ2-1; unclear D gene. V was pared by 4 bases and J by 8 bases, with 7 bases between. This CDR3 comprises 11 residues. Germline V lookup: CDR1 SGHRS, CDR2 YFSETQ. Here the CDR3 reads CASSDHDEQFF. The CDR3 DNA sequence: TGCGCCAGCAGCGATCACGATGAGCAGTTCTTC.

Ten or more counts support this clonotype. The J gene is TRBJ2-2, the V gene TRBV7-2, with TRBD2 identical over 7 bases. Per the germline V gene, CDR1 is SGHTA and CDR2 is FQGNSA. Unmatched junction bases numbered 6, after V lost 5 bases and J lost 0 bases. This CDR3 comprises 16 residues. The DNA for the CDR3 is TGTGCCAGCAGCGCTCGCGGGGGAGCGAACACCGGGGAGCTGTTTTTT. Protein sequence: CASSARGGANTGELFF.

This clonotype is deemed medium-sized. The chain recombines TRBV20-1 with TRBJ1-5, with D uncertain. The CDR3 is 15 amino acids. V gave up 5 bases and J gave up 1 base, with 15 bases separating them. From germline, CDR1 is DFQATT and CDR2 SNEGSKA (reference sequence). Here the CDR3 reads CSAGKGGLSNQPQHF. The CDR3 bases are TGCAGTGCTGGGAAGGGTGGATTGAGCAATCAGCCCCAGCATTTT.

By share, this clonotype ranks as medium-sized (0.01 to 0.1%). The CDR3 DNA is TGTGCCAGCTCCCGCGCCGCGAATAACTATGGCTACACCTTC. Its translation is CASSRAANNYGYTF. The chain has TRBV18 and TRBJ1-2; D not resolved. V was cut by 6 bases and J by 1 base, with 12 bases left in between. This CDR3 region has 14 residues. From germline, CDR1 is KGHSH and CDR2 LQKENI.

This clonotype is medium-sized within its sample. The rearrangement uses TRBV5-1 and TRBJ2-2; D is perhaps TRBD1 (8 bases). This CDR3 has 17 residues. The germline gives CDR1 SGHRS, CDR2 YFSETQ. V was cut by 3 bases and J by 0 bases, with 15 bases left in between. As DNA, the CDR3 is TGCGCCAGCAGCTGGAACAGGGGGGGACCGAACACCGGGGAGCTGTTTTTT. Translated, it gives CASSWNRGGPNTGELFF.

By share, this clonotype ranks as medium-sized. The CDR3 reads CASSLVVGGPPYNEQFF. The CDR3 bases are TGTGCCAGCAGCTTGGTTGTGGGGGGCCCCCCCTACAATGAGCAGTTCTTC. The chain carries TRBV5-8 and TRBJ2-1, with D possibly called TRBD1 or TRBD2 (6 bases each). V was pared by 0 bases and J by 2 bases, with 15 bases between. The CDR3 spans 17 residues. Germline V lookup: CDR1 SGHTS, CDR2 YDEGEE.

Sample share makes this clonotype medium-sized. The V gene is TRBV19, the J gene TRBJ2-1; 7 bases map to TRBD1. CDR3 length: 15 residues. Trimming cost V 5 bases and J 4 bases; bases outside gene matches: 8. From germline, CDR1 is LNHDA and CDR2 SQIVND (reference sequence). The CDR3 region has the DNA TGTGCCAGTAGTCAATCGGGACAGTTATACAATGAGCAGTTCTTC. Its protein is CASSQSGQLYNEQFF.